Below are 17 T cell receptor beta chains sequenced from a single sample in a study of T cells in Graves' hyperthyroidism and ophthalmopathy. Amplified TCR beta CDR3 regions came from RNA transcripts. The HTBI primer set served for first-round RT-PCR of the TCR CDR3. TCRdb used MiXCR to reprocess the multiplex PCR reads, holding one entry per CDR3 protein. The sample has around 720,000 distinct CDR3 sequences; just over 35% are singletons. The sequenced sample was blood. The receptors shown here come from a woman in her 40s with Graves' hyperthyroidism.

This clonotype was counted ten times or more. Relative to the germline gene, one junction end is altered; a read error may explain this. The rearrangement links TRBV12-3 or TRBV12-4 to TRBJ2-5, with TRBD2 matching over 15 bases. The CDR3 is 14 residues long. The CDR3 region has the DNA TGTGCCAGCAGTACCGGACTAGCGGGAGGGCCGAAGGACTTC. Amino acid sequence: CASSTGLAGGPKDF.

Many counts were recorded for this clonotype. This chain links TRBV29-1 with TRBJ2-2; D not certain. Trimming shortened V by 7 bases and J by 0 bases, and 9 bases separated the two germline ends. CDR3 size: 13 residues. CDR1 is SQVTM, CDR2 ANQGSEA, per germline. Here the CDR3 DNA reads TGCAGCGCATCACTTGCGAACACCGGGGAGCTGTTTTTT. This gives the protein CSASLANTGELFF.

The V gene is TRBV7-2, the J gene TRBJ2-7; possibly TRBD1 or TRBD2 for D (5 bases each). V lost 1 base and J lost 5, with 15 bases in between. The CDR3 runs to 15 residues. The germline V gene has CDR1 SGHTA and CDR2 FQGNSA. The CDR3 sequence: CASSLVHAGSDEQYF. In nucleotides, the CDR3 is TGTGCCAGCAGCTTAGTGCATGCAGGGAGCGACGAGCAGTACTTC.

This chain joins TRBV7-3 and TRBJ2-7; a weak D match, TRBD2 (5 bases). Trimming took 5 bases from V and 5 from J, leaving 16 bases between them. The CDR3 runs 14 residues. CDR1 and CDR2 from the germline V gene are SGHTA and FQGTGA. As DNA, the CDR3 is TGTGCCAGCAGCCCAAATACGGGGTTCAACGAGCAGTACTTC. Translation gives CASSPNTGFNEQYF.

The rearrangement links TRBV7-2 to TRBJ2-7; 9 positions match TRBD1. CDR3 length equals 15 residues. Germline trimming cut 6 bases from V and 4 bases from J; bases unmatched to any gene: 10. Germline CDR1 reads SGHTA; CDR2 reads FQGNSA. CDR3 bases: TGTGCCAGCAGTTTGTCGGGACAGGGAAAGTACGAGCAGTACTTC. It is translated as CASSLSGQGKYEQYF.

Only a few counts were recorded for this clonotype. The chain is built from TRBV9 and TRBJ1-4, with TRBD1 as a possible D gene (6 bases). CDR1 is SGDLS and CDR2 is YYNGEE in the germline V gene. V gave up 4 bases and J gave up 8 bases, with 12 bases separating them. The CDR3 is 13 amino acids. This CDR3 is CASSPEDREKLFF. CDR3 coding DNA: TGTGCCAGCAGCCCAGAGGACAGAGAAAAACTGTTTTTT.

Comments on this clonotype: Relative to the germline gene, one junction end is altered; a read error may explain this. CDR3 region: CASSLTGTNYGYIF. The CDR3 coding sequence is TGTGCCAGCAGCCTCACGGGGACTAACTATGGCTACATCTTC. The chain couples TRBV7-8 to TRBJ1-2, with D possibly being TRBD1 (5 bases). The CDR3 has 14 amino acids. CDR1 and CDR2 (germline): SGHVS, FQNEAQ. Combining the CDR3 with reference TRBV7-8 and TRBJ1-2 gives the whole variable domain GAGVSQSPRYKVAKRGQDVALRCDPISGHVSLFWYQQALGQGPEFLTYFQNEAQLDKSGLPSDRFFAERPEGSVSTLKIQRTQQEDSAVYLCASSLTGTNYGYIFGSGTRLTVV.

This clonotype was picked up many times. This chain uses TRBV25-1 with TRBJ1-4, with 8 bases aligning to TRBD1. CDR1 and CDR2 (germline): MGHDK, SYGVNS. This CDR3 has 15 residues. V shed 6 bases, J shed 7 bases, and the junction held 10 bases outside the gene matches. The CDR3 sequence: CASRVSDRDTEKLFF. In nucleotides, the CDR3 is TGTGCCAGCAGAGTCTCGGACAGGGACACTGAAAAACTGTTTTTT.

This chain links TRBV6-5 with TRBJ2-5, with D maybe TRBD2 (5 bases). CDR1 is MNHEY and CDR2 is SVGAGI in the germline V gene. The V end was cut by 6 bases, the J end by 5 bases, with 13 bases between. The CDR3 has 13 amino acids. The CDR3 sequence: CASRYNGGETQYF. In nucleotides, the CDR3 is TGTGCCAGCAGATACAATGGCGGGGAGACCCAGTACTTC.

This clonotype was recorded many times. The chain links TRBV29-1 to TRBJ1-4; TRBD1 matches 10 bases. J lost 6 bases, V lost 1 base, and 5 bases had no gene match. Germline values: CDR1 SQVTM, CDR2 ANQGSEA. The CDR3 is made up of 15 amino acids. CDR3 residues: CSVEARGTGDEKLFF. In nucleotides, the CDR3 is TGCAGCGTTGAAGCTCGAGGGACAGGGGATGAAAAACTGTTTTTT.

The chain employs TRBV29-1 and TRBJ2-5, with 7 bases that match TRBD2. CDR3 length equals 17 residues. Germline-derived CDR1 and CDR2 are SQVTM and ANQGSEA. Trimming cost V 5 bases and J 4 bases; bases outside gene matches: 19. The CDR3 sequence: CSVSPRTGPWGGETQYF. CDR3 DNA sequence: TGCAGCGTTTCTCCGAGAACAGGCCCATGGGGGGGAGAGACCCAGTACTTC.

This chain joins TRBV19 and TRBJ1-6; D may be TRBD1 (6 bases). V dropped 5 bases and J dropped 0 bases, with 11 bases sitting between them. Germline CDR1 and CDR2: LNHDA and SQIVND (reference sequence). The CDR3 contains 16 residues. The CDR3 coding sequence is TGTGCCAGTAGTTGGGACAAAAGCTCCTATAATTCACCCCTCCACTTT. Translation gives CASSWDKSSYNSPLHF. Together with reference TRBV19 and TRBJ1-6, the CDR3 gives the full variable domain: DGGITQSPKYLFRKEGQNVTLSCEQNLNHDAMYWYRQDPGQGLRLIYYSQIVNDFQKGDIAEGYSVSREKKESFPLTVTSAQKNPTAFYLCASSWDKSSYNSPLHFGNGTRLTVT.

As regards this clonotype: A much larger clone lies a single base off, so this may be a read error. The J gene is TRBJ1-2, the V gene TRBV7-9, with TRBD1 matching over 8 bases. The CDR3 sequence is 13 residues long. The junction had 4 bases not matched to a gene; V was cut back by 1 base and J by 9 bases. In germline, CDR1 is SEHNR, CDR2 FQNEAQ (reference sequence). As DNA, the CDR3 is TGTGCCAGCAGCTTAGGGACAGGGAGCAGCTACACCTTC. Its translation: CASSLGTGSSYTF.

CDR3 bases: TGTGCCAGCAGCTTACCCCCCCGGTTCGGGGAGACCCAGTACTTC. It encodes CASSLPPRFGETQYF. J is TRBJ2-5 and V is TRBV7-9; the D is unclear. The CDR3 covers 15 residues. Per germline, CDR1 SEHNR and CDR2 FQNEAQ (reference sequence). V lost 2 bases and J lost 5, with 15 bases in between.

There are many counts of this clonotype. The chain carries TRBV20-1 and TRBJ2-2, with D possibly called TRBD1 or TRBD2 (5 bases each). Germline-derived CDR1 and CDR2 are DFQATT and SNEGSKA (reference sequence). The ends were cut back, 6 bases at V and 3 bases at J, with 14 bases in the middle. The CDR3 covers 14 residues. DNA for the CDR3: TGCAGTGCCCCTCGGGGCAGCGACACCGGGGAGCTGTTTTTT. This codes for CSAPRGSDTGELFF.

This clonotype was detected only a few times. V is TRBV5-6 and J is TRBJ1-2; D is uncertain. The CDR3 is 14 residues long. The germline V gene encodes CDR1 SGHDT and CDR2 YYEEEE. V lost 0 bases to trimming and J lost 4 bases, with 10 bases between them. CDR3 DNA sequence: TGTGCCAGCAGCTTGGAGTTCGGTGCCTATGGCTACACCTTC. The encoded protein is CASSLEFGAYGYTF.

The chain combines TRBV7-2 with TRBJ2-7; D unresolved. Trimming took 5 bases from V and 3 from J, leaving 11 bases between them. Per germline, CDR1 SGHTA and CDR2 FQGNSA. The CDR3 consists of 13 residues. The CDR3 loop reads CASSRQADYEQYF. The CDR3 DNA reads TGTGCCAGCAGCCGCCAGGCAGACTACGAGCAGTACTTC.